This note documents a single TCR beta chain sequence. Based on its abundance in the sample, this clonotype is medium-sized (0.01 to 0.1%). This clone's antigen is unknown. Per-base quality was not reported, and no clone a single base away is much larger than it. TCR alpha and beta CDR3 regions were amplified with the iRepertoire nested amplicon-rescue multiplex PCR (arm-PCR) platform from RNA. One-step reverse transcription and amplification used about 95-400 ng of tissue mRNA or PBMC total RNA as input. Following bead purification, Illumina adapters were added through a secondary multiplex PCR, and the libraries were then gel-purified between 200 and 400 bp. Internal 6-nucleotide barcodes were carried by the libraries and were used for demultiplexing. Sequencing of libraries was performed on an Illumina MiSeq with 2x220 or 2x250 nucleotide paired-end reads. The study's processing was this. FLASH 1.2.11 was used to merge paired reads, and BWA-MEM then aligned the reads to the GRCh37 human genome before TRA and TRB reads were extracted. An IMGT-derived reference of cassette sequences and CDR3 motifs, with pseudogenes included, was used for V and J assignment. Reads were translated in three frames, and productive CDR3s were defined as those with a C...FGXG motif and no stop codons. A clonotype was defined as a unique combination of a V-J cassette pair and a CDR3 amino acid sequence. Filtering of reads was based on Hamming distance, with the threshold set by the sequence error rate of each sample in mapped regions. TCRdb reworked the public reads: Q25 trimming with fastp, MiXCR clone assembly, productive beta chains retained. Each CDR3 protein gets just one entry, which takes the most common genes and DNA from the rows behind it. The V and J calls follow TCRdb's processing rather than the paper's. Counted in this sample were over 100,000 distinct CDR3 sequences; less than 30% of them appeared once. The ten largest clones take up under 45% of the sample.

From V the trimming removes 4 bases and from J it removes 4 bases, while the gene matches leave 8 bases of the junction unaccounted for. There are 14 amino acids in the CDR3, from cysteine to phenylalanine inclusive. The kept DNA is CDR3 alone, 42 bases in frame from the first base. Sequences DFQATT (CDR1) and SNEGSKA (CDR2) are obtained from the germline V gene (reference sequence). The data stem from a study of glioma-infiltrating T cells (dated by TCRdb to about 2016). Some background on the complete study: Glioma tissue, non-neoplastic brain tissue and matched peripheral blood mononuclear cells were used as sources from which TCR alpha- and beta-chain repertoires were sequenced. Each tissue-infiltrating repertoire was compared with the same patient's peripheral blood repertoire to measure divergence between tissue and blood T-cell populations. The paired cohort was made up of three low-grade glioma patients, fewer than 10 primary glioblastoma patients and three non-glioma patients who contributed non-neoplastic brain tissue. The paper's findings and limits, for the study overall: The group comparisons were based on small numbers of patients: three non-neoplastic, three low-grade glioma and seven to nine glioblastoma patients. Very few CDR3 sequences were found to be shared between tissue and blood, and this scarcity was attributed to high CDR3 diversity and limited sampling. VJ-independent divergence between tissue and blood was found to be below expectation in non-neoplastic patients but above expectation in all gliomas, particularly low-grade gliomas.

The clonotype originates from a human donor with low-grade glioma or glioblastoma, undergoing nonglioma brain surgery, or in good health (not recorded which). Here the chain combines TRBV20-1 and TRBJ2-7, and 9 bases in between align with TRBD1. Sequenced: glioma tissue, nonneoplastic brain tissue, or PBMCs (not recorded which). The CDR3 region: CSATTGTGTYEQYF. The base sequence is TGCAGTGCTACCACCGGGACAGGGACGTACGAGCAGTACTTC.